This passage covers 11 T cell receptor beta chains from one sample sequenced in a study of control samples from healthy donors and cancer patients. The repertoire was sequenced with immunoSEQ multiplex PCR; TCRdb's copy has only in-frame clones and lacks some. Of about 110,000 clones in the sample, roughly 88% were seen once. Sequencing used PBMCs. Every receptor here comes from a woman in her fifties or sixties with lung cancer.

The chain recombines TRBV6-6 with TRBJ1-2; unclear D gene. Germline assignment: CDR1 MNHNY and CDR2 SVGAGI (reference sequence). Deletions cut 5 bases from V and 0 bases from J, with 10 bases between. CDR3 length: 14 amino acids. The CDR3 here is CASSPPETNYGYTF. Written as DNA, the CDR3 is TGTGCCAGCAGTCCCCCAGAGACTAACTATGGCTACACCTTC.

The chain combines TRBV4-1 with TRBJ2-2; the match to TRBD1 covers 7 bases. Germline V lookup: CDR1 MGHRA, CDR2 YSYEKL. This CDR3 is 15 amino acids long. J lost 2 bases, V lost 6 bases, and 6 bases had no gene match. DNA of the CDR3: TGCGCCAGCAGGGGTACAGGGGTTAACACCGGGGAGCTGTTTTTT. The encoded protein is CASRGTGVNTGELFF.

V usage is TRBV29-1 and J usage is TRBJ2-5; TRBD2 matches at 8 bases. The CDR3 runs to 11 residues. The germline V gene encodes CDR1 SQVTM and CDR2 ANQGSEA. Unmatched junction bases numbered 3, after V lost 7 bases and J lost 5 bases. The CDR3 nucleotides read TGCAGCGCTGGGACTAGGGAGACCCAGTACTTC. Protein product: CSAGTRETQYF. Filled out from reference TRBV29-1 and TRBJ2-5, the complete variable domain reads SAVISQKPSRDICQRGTSLTIQCQVDSQVTMMFWYRQQPGQSLTLIATANQGSEATYESGFVIDKFPISRPNLTFSTLTVSNMSPEDSSIYLCSAGTRETQYFGPGTRLLVL.

The gene calls are TRBV3-1 (or the pseudogene TRBV3-2) and TRBJ1-1; 7 bases fit TRBD1. V shed 5 bases and J 1 base; nucleotides not matched to a gene: 4. Germline CDR1 LGHDT, CDR2 YNNKEL (reference sequence). The CDR3 length is 14 residues. The CDR3 coding sequence is TGTGCCAGCAGCGGGAGGGACAGGAACACTGAAGCTTTCTTT. Translating gives CASSGRDRNTEAFF.

The rearrangement links TRBV30 to TRBJ2-3; the D is unclear. The CDR3 is made up of 11 amino acids. V lost 1 base and J 12 bases, leaving 11 bases between the germline ends. Per the germline V gene, CDR1 is GTSNPN and CDR2 is SVGIG (reference sequence). Here the CDR3 DNA reads TGTGCCTGGAGTGGGGCTACTCGTCAGTATTTT. Translation gives CAWSGATRQYF.

The chain carries TRBV10-3 and TRBJ2-2, with 7 bases that match TRBD1. Trimming removed 2 bases from V and 4 bases from J; junction bases left unmatched: 7. The CDR3 has 16 residues. Germline values: CDR1 ENHRY, CDR2 SYGVKD. CDR3 DNA sequence: TGTGCCATCAGTGAGCGGAATACAGGGGTCACCGGGGAGCTGTTTTTT. It yields the protein CAISERNTGVTGELFF.

The V call is TRBV3-1 (or the pseudogene TRBV3-2), the J call TRBJ2-2, with TRBD2 as a possible D gene (6 bases). The CDR3 extends over 17 amino acids. Per germline, CDR1 LGHDT and CDR2 YNNKEL (reference sequence). The ends were cut back, 0 bases at V and 2 bases at J, with 13 bases in the middle. CDR3 in DNA: TGTGCCAGCAGCCAAGACCCAGCGGGTCTTAACACCGGGGAGCTGTTTTTT. Translation: CASSQDPAGLNTGELFF.

CDR3 sequence: CASSPGQSKGDGYTF. CDR3 bases: TGCGCCAGCAGCCCGGGACAGAGTAAGGGGGATGGCTACACCTTC. The chain employs TRBV5-1 and TRBJ1-2; 7 bases line up with TRBD1. Looked up from germline, CDR1 is SGHRS and CDR2 is YFSETQ. Germline trimming cut 4 bases from V and 6 bases from J; bases unmatched to any gene: 12. There are 15 residues in the CDR3.

This chain connects TRBV6-5 to TRBJ2-7, with unresolved D. Germline CDR1 and CDR2: MNHEY and SVGAGI. The CDR3 consists of 13 residues. Trimming took 7 bases from V and 1 from J, leaving 11 bases between them. CDR3 sequence reads: CASTSGQSYEQYF. CDR3 sequence (DNA): TGTGCCAGCACGTCCGGGCAGTCCTACGAGCAGTACTTC.

This sequence joins TRBV3-1 (or the pseudogene TRBV3-2) and TRBJ2-7; D ambiguous. Trimming removed 0 bases from V and 0 bases from J, with 6 bases in between. Germline CDR1 and CDR2: LGHDT and YNNKEL (reference sequence). This CDR3 region has 14 residues. The DNA of the CDR3 is TGTGCCAGCAGCCAAGAAGTGTCCTCCTACGAGCAGTACTTC. The encoded protein is CASSQEVSSYEQYF.

This chain uses TRBV30 with TRBJ1-1, with 9 positions matching TRBD1. The germline gives CDR1 GTSNPN, CDR2 SVGIG (reference sequence). This CDR3 is 16 amino acids long. Unmatched junction bases numbered 14, after V lost 2 bases and J lost 7 bases. In nucleotides, the CDR3 is TGTGCCTGGAGTATACGCGCGACAGGGGGGAACCTTGAAGCTTTCTTT. Translated: CAWSIRATGGNLEAFF.